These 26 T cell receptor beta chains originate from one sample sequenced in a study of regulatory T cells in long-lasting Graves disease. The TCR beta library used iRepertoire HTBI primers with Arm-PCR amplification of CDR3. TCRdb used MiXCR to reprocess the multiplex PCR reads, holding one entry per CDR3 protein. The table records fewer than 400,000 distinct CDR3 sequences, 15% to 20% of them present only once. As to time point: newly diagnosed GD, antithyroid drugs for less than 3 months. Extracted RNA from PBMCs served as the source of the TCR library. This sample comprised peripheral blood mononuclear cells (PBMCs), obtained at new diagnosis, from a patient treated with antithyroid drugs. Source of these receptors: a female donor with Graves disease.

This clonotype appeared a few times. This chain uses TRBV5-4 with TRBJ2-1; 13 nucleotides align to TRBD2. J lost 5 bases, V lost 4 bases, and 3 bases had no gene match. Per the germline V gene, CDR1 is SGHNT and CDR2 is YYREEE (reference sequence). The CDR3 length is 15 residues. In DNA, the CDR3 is TGTGCCAGCAGCCGACTAGCGGGGGGAGACAATGAGCAGTTCTTC. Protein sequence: CASSRLAGGDNEQFF. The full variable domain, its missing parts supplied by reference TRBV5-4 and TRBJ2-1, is ETGVTQSPTHLIKTRGQQVTLRCSSQSGHNTVSWYQQALGQGPQFIFQYYREEENGRGNFPPRFSGLQFPNYSSELNVNALELDDSALYLCASSRLAGGDNEQFFGPGTRLTVL.

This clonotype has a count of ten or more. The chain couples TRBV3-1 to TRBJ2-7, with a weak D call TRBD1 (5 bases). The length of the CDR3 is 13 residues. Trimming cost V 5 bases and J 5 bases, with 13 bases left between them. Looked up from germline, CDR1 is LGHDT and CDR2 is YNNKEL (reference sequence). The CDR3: CASSGTGKDEQYF. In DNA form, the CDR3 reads TGTGCCAGCAGCGGCACAGGTAAGGACGAGCAGTACTTC.

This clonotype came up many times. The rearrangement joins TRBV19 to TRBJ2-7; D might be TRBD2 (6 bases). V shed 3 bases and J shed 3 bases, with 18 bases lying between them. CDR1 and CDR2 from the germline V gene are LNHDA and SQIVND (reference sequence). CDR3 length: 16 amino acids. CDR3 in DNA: TGTGCCAGTAGTATCGGCCGAGCGGCGGGATTCTACGAGCAGTACTTC. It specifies CASSIGRAAGFYEQYF.

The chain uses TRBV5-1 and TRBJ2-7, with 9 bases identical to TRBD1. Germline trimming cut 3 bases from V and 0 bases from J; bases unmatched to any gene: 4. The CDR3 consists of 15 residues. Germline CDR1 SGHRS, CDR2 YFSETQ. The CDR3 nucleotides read TGCGCCAGCAGCTCTACGACAGGGGGCTCCTACGAGCAGTACTTC. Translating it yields CASSSTTGGSYEQYF.

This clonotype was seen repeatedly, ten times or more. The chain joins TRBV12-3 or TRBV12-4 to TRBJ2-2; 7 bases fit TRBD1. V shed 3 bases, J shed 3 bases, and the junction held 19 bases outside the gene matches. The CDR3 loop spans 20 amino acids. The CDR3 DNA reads TGTGCCAGCAGTTTTTTAAGGGGGCGCCCAGTTTCAGCTGACACCGGGGAGCTGTTTTTT. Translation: CASSFLRGRPVSADTGELFF.

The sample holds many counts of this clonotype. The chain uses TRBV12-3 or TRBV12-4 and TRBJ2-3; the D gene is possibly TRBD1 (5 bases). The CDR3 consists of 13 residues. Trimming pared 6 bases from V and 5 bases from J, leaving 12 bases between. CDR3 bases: TGTGCCAGCAGCCAACGACAGCTAGATACGCAGTATTTT. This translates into CASSQRQLDTQYF.

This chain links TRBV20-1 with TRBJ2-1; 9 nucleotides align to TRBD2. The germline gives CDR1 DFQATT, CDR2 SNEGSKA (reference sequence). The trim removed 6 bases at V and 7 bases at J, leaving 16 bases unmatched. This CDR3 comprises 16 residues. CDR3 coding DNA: TGCAGTGCGGGAAAGGGAGCGGGAGGAAAATGGAATGAGCAGTTCTTC. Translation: CSAGKGAGGKWNEQFF.

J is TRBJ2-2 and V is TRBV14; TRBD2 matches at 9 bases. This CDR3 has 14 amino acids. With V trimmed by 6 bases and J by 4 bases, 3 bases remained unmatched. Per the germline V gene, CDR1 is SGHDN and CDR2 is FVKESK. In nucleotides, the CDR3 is TGTGCCAGCAGGGTAGCGGGAGTCACCGGGGAGCTGTTTTTT. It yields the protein CASRVAGVTGELFF.

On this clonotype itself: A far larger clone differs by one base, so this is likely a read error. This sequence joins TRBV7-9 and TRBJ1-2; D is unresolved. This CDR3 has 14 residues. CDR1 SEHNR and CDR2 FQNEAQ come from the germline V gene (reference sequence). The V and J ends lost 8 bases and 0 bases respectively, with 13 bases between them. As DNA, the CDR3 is TGTGCCAGCTCGTGGCAGACCTCTAACTATGGCTACACCTTC. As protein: CASSWQTSNYGYTF.

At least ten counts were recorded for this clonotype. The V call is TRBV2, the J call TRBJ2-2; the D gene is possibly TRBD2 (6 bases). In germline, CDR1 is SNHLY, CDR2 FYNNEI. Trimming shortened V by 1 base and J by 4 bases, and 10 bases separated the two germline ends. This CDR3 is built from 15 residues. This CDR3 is CASSEVLASTGELFF. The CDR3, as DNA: TGTGCCAGCAGTGAAGTGCTAGCGAGCACCGGGGAGCTGTTTTTT.

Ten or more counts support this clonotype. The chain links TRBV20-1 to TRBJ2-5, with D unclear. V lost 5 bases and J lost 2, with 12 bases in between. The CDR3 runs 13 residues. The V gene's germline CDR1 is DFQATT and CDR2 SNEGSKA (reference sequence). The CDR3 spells CSAPSVDQETQYF. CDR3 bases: TGCAGTGCTCCATCAGTAGATCAAGAGACCCAGTACTTC.

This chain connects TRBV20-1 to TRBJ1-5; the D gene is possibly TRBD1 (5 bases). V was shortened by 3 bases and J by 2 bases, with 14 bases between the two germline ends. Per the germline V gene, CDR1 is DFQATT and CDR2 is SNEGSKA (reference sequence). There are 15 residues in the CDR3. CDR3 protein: CSASVVRAGNQPQHF. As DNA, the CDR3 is TGCAGTGCTAGTGTCGTCAGGGCGGGCAATCAGCCCCAGCATTTT.

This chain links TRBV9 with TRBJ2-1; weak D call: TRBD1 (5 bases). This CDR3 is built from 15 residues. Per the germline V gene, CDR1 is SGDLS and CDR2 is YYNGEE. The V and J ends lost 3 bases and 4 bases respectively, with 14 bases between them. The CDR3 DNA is TGTGCCAGCAGCGCCGCAGGGTGGGATTACAATGAGCAGTTCTTC. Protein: CASSAAGWDYNEQFF.

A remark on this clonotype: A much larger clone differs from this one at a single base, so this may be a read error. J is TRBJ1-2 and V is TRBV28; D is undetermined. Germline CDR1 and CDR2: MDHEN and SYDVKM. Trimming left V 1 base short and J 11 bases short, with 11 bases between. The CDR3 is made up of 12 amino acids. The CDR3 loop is CASSLFRTGYTF. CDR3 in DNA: TGTGCCAGCAGTTTATTCAGGACGGGATACACCTTC.

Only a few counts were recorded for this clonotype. In nucleotides, the CDR3 is TGCGCCAGCAGCCAGGAGCCAGCGGGAGGGGTTGAGCAGTTCTTC. Its translation: CASSQEPAGGVEQFF. The chain recombines TRBV5-1 with TRBJ2-1; TRBD2 matches 10 bases. The V gene's germline CDR1 is SGHRS and CDR2 YFSETQ. This CDR3 spans 15 amino acids. Trimming removed 4 bases from V and 9 bases from J; junction bases left unmatched: 10.

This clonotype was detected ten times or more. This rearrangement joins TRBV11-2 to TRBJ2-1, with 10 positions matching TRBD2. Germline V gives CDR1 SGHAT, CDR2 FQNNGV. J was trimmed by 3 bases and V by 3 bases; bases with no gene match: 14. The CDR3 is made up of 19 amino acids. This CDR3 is CASSFAAGPGLADYNEQFF. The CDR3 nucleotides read TGTGCCAGCAGCTTCGCGGCGGGGCCTGGACTAGCGGACTACAATGAGCAGTTCTTC.

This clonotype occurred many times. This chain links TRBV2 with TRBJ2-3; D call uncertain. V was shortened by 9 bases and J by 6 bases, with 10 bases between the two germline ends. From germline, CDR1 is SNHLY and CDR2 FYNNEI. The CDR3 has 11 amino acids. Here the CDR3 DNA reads TGTGCCAGTCGAGTAAGGGATACGCAGTATTTT. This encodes CASRVRDTQYF. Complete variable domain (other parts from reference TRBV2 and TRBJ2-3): EPEVTQTPSHQVTQMGQEVILRCVPISNHLYFYWYRQILGQKVEFLVSFYNNEISEKSEIFDDQFSVERPDGSNFTLKIRSTKLEDSAMYFCASRVRDTQYFGPGTRLTVL.

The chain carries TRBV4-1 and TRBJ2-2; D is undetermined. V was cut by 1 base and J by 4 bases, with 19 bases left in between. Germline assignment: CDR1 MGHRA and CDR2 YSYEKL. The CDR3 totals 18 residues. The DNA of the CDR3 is TGCGCCAGCAGCCAAGCGACGGTGTTGGGCATGGGCACCGGGGAGCTGTTTTTT. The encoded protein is CASSQATVLGMGTGELFF.

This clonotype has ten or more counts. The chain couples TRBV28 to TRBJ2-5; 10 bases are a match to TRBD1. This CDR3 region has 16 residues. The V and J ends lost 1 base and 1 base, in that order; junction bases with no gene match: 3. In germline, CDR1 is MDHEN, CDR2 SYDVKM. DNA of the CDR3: TGTGCCAGCAGTTTATTCCGGACAGGGGGCCAAGAGACCCAGTACTTC. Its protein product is CASSLFRTGGQETQYF. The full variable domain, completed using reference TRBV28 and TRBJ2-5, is DVKVTQSSRYLVKRTGEKVFLECVQDMDHENMFWYRQDPGLGLRLIYFSYDVKMKEKGDIPEGYSVSREKKERFSLILESASTNQTSMYLCASSLFRTGGQETQYFGPGTRLLVL.

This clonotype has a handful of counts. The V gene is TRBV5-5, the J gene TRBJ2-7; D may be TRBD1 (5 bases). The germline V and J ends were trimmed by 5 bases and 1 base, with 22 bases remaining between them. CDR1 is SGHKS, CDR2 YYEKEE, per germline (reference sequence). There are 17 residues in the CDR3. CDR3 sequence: CASSYGAQRTYSYEQYF. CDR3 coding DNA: TGTGCCAGCAGTTATGGGGCGCAAAGGACGTATTCCTACGAGCAGTACTTC.

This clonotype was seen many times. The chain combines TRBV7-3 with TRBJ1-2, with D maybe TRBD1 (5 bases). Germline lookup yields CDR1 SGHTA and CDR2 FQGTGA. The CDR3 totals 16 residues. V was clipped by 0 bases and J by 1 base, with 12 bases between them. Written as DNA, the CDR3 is TGTGCCAGCAGCTTAACGGGGCCCGGGGATAACTATGGCTACACCTTC. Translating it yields CASSLTGPGDNYGYTF.

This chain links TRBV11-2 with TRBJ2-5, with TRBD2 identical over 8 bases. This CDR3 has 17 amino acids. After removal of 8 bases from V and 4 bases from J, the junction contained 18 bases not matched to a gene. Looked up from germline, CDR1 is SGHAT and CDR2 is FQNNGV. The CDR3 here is CASLTRGGQGGIETQYF. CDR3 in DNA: TGTGCCAGCCTTACCCGGGGGGGGCAGGGTGGTATAGAGACCCAGTACTTC.

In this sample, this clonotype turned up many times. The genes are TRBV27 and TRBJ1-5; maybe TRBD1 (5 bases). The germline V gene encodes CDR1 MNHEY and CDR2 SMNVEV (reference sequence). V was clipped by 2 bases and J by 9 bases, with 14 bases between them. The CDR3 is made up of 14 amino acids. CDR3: CASSLAGPEWPQHF. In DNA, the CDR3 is TGTGCCAGCAGTTTAGCGGGGCCCGAATGGCCCCAGCATTTT.

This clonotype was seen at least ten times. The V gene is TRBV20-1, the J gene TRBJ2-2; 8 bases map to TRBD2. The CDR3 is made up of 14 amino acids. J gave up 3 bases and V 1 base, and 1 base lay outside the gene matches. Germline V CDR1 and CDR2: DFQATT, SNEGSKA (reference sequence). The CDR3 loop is CSARGSGDTGELFF. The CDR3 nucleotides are TGCAGTGCTAGAGGTAGCGGGGACACCGGGGAGCTGTTTTTT.

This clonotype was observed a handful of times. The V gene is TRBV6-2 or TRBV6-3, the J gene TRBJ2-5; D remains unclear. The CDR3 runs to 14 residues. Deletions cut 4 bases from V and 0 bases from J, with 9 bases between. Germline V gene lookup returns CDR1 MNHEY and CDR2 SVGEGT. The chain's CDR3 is CASSSRHNQETQYF. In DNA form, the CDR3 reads TGTGCCAGCAGTTCCAGACATAACCAAGAGACCCAGTACTTC.

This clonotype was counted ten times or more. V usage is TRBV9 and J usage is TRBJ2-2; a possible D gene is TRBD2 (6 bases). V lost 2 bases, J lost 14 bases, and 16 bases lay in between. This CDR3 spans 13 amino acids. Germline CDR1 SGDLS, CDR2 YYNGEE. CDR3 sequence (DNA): TGTGCCAGCAGCGTCTCCCCTAGCGCCTCCCTGTTTTTT. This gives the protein CASSVSPSASLFF.